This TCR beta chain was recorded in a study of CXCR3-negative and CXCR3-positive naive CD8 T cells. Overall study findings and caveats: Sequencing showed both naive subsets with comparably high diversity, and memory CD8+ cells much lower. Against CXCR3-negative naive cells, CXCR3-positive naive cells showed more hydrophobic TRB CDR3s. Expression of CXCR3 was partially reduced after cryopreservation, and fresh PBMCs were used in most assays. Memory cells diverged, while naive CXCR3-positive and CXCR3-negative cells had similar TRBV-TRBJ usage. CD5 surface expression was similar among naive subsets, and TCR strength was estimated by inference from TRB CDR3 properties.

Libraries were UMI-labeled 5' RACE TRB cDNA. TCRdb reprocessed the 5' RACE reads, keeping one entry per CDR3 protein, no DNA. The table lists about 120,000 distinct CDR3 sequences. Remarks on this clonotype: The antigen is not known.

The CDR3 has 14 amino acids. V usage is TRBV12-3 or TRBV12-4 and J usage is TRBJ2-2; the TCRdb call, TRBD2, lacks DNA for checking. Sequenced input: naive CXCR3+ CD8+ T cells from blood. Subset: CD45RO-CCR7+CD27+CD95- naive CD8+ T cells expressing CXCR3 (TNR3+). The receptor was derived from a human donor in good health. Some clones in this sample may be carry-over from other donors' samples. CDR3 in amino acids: CASSFREEASELFF.